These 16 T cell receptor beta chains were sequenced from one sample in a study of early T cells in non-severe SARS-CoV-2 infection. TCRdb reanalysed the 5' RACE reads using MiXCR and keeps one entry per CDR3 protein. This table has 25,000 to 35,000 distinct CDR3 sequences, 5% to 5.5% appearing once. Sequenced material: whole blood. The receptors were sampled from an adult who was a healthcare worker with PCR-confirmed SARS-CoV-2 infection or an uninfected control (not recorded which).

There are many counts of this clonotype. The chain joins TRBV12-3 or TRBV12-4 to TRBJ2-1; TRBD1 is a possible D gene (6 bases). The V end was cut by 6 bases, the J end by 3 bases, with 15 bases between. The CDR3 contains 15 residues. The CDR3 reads CASSRGDTLYNEQFF. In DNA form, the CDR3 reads TGTGCCAGCAGCCGAGGGGACACCCTCTACAATGAGCAGTTCTTC.

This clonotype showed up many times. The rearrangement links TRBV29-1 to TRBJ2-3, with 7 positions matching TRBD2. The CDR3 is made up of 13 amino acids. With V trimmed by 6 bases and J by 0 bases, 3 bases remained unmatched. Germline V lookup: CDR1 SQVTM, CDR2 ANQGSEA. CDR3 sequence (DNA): TGCAGCGTCCAGCGGGATAGCACAGATACGCAGTATTTT. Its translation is CSVQRDSTDTQYF.

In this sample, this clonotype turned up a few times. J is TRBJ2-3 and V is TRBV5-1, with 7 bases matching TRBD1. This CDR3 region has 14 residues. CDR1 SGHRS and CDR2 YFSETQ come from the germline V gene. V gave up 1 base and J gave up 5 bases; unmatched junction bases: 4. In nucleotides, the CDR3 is TGCGCCAGCAGCTTGCGTCCAGGGGGAGATACGCAGTATTTT. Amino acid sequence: CASSLRPGGDTQYF.

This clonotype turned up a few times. CDR3 nucleotide sequence: TGCGGAACCCAGGCAGGCCGAGAAACAGATACGCAGTATTTT. Amino acids: CGTQAGRETDTQYF. This rearrangement joins TRBV29-1 to TRBJ2-3; D gene unclear. The CDR3 loop spans 14 amino acids. Looked up from germline, CDR1 is SQVTM and CDR2 is ANQGSEA.

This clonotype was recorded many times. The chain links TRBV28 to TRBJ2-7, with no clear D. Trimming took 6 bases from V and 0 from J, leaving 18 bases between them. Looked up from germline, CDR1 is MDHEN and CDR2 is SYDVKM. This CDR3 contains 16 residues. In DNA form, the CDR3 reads TGTGCCAGCAGCCCGATTGTCGGCACCTTCTCCTACGAGCAGTACTTC. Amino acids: CASSPIVGTFSYEQYF. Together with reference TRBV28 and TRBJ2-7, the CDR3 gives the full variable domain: DVKVTQSSRYLVKRTGEKVFLECVQDMDHENMFWYRQDPGLGLRLIYFSYDVKMKEKGDIPEGYSVSREKKERFSLILESASTNQTSMYLCASSPIVGTFSYEQYFGPGTRLTVT.

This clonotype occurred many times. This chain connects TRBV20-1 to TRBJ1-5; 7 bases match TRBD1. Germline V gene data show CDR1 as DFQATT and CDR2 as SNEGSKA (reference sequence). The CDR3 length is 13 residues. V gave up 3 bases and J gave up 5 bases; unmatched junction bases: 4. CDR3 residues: CSARTGFDQPQHF. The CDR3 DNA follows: TGCAGTGCTAGGACAGGGTTTGATCAGCCCCAGCATTTT.

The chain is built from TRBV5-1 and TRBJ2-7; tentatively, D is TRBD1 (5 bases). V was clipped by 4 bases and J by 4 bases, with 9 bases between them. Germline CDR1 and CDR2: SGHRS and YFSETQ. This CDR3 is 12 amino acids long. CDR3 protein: CASSPDTYEQYF. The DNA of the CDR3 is TGCGCCAGCAGCCCGGACACTTACGAGCAGTACTTC.

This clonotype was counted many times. CDR3 protein: CASSLQHGGSNTEAFF. The CDR3 DNA sequence: TGCGCCAGCAGCTTACAACACGGGGGATCGAACACTGAAGCTTTCTTT. This chain links TRBV5-1 with TRBJ1-1; tentative D call: TRBD1 (5 bases). Deletions cut 2 bases from V and 1 base from J, with 15 bases between. Germline V CDR1 and CDR2: SGHRS, YFSETQ. The CDR3 runs to 16 residues.

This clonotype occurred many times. CDR3 amino acids: CASKFSGTGKEGYTF. The CDR3 coding sequence is TGTGCCAGCAAATTTTCCGGGACAGGGAAGGAAGGCTACACCTTC. V gene TRBV6-2 or TRBV6-3 combines with J gene TRBJ1-2; 9 nucleotides align to TRBD1. The CDR3 consists of 15 residues. Looked up from germline, CDR1 is MNHEY and CDR2 is SVGEGT. V was clipped by 7 bases and J by 8 bases; unmatched bases: 14.

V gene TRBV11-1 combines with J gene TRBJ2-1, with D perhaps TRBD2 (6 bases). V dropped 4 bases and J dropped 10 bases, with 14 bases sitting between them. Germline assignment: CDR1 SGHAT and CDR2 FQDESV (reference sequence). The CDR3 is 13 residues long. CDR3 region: CASSSQTSSEQFF. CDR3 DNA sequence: TGTGCCAGCAGCTCTCAAACTAGCTCCGAGCAGTTCTTC.

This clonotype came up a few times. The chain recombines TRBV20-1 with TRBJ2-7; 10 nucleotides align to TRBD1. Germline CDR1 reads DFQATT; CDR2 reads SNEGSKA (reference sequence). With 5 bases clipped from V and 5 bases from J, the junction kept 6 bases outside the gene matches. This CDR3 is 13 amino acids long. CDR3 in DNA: TGCAGTGCTCCCGGGACAGGGGTCGACGAGCAGTACTTC. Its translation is CSAPGTGVDEQYF.

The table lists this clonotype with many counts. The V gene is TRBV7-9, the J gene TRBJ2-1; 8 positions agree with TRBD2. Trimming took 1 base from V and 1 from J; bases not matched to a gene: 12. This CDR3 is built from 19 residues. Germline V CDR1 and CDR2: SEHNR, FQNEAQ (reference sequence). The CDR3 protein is CASSLVDRASGSSYNEQFF. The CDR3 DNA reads TGTGCCAGCAGCTTAGTCGACAGAGCAAGCGGGAGTTCCTACAATGAGCAGTTCTTC. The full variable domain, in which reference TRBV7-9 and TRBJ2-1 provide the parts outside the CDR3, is DTGVSQNPRHKITKRGQNVTFRCDPISEHNRLYWYRQTLGQGPEFLTYFQNEAQLEKSRLLSDRFSAERPKGSFSTLEIQRTEQGDSAMYLCASSLVDRASGSSYNEQFFGPGTRLTVL.

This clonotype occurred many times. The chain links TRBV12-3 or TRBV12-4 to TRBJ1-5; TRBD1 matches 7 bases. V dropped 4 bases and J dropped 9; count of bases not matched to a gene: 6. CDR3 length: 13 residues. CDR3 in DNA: TGTGCCAGCAGTTCCCTTTCAGGGGGGCCCCAGCATTTT. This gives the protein CASSSLSGGPQHF.

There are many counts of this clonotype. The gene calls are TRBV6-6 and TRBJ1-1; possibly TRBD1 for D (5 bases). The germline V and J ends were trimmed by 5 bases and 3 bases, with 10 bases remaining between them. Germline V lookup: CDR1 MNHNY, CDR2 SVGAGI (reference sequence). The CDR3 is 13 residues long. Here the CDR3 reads CASSQGLHTEAFF. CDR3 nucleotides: TGTGCCAGCAGTCAGGGTCTCCACACTGAAGCTTTCTTT.

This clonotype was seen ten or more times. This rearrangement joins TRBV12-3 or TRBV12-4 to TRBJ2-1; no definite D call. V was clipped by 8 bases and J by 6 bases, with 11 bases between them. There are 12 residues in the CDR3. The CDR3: CASWQNGNEQFF. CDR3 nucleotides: TGTGCCAGCTGGCAGAACGGCAATGAGCAGTTCTTC.

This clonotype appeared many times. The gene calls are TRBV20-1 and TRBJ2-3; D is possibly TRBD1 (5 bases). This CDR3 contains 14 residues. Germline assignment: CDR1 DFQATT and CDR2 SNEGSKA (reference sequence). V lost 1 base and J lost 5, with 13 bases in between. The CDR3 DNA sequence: TGCAGTGCTAGAGTAGGAGAGCAGGGAGATACGCAGTATTTT. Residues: CSARVGEQGDTQYF.